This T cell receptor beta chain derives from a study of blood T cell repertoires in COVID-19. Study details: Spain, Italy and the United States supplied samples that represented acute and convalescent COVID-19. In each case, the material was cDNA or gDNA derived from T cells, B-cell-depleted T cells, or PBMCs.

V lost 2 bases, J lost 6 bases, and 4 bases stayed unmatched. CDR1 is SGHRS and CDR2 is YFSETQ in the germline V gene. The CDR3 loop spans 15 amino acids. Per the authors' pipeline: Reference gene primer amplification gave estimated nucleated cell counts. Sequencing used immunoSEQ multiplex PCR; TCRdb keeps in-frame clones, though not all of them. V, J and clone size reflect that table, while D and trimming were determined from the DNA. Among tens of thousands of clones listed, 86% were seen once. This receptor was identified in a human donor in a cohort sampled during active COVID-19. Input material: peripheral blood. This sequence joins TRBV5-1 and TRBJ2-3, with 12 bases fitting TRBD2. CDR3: CASSFTSGGPDTQYF. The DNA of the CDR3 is TGCGCCAGCAGCTTTACTAGCGGGGGGCCCGATACGCAGTATTTT. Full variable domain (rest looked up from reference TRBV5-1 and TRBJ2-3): KAGVTQTPRYLIKTRGQQVTLSCSPISGHRSVSWYQQTPGQGLQFLFEYFSETQRNKGNFPGRFSGRQFSNSRSEMNVSTLELGDSALYLCASSFTSGGPDTQYFGPGTRLTVL.